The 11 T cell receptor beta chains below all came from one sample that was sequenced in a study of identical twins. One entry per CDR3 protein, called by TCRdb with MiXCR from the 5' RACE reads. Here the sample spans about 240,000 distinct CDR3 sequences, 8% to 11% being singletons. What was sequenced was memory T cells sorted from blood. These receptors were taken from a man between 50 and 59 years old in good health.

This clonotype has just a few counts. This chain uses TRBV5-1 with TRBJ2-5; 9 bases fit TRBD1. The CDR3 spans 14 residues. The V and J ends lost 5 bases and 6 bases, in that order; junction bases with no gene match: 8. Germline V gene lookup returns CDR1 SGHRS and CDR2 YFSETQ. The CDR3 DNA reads TGCGCCAGCAGGCCGGGACAGGGAGAGCAGACCCAGTACTTC. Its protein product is CASRPGQGEQTQYF.

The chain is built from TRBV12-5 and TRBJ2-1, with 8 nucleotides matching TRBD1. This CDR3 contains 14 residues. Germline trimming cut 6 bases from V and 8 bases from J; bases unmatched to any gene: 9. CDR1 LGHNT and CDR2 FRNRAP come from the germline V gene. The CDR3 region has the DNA TGTGCTAGTGGGCCCGGACAGGGCGGAGATGAGCAGTTCTTC. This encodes CASGPGQGGDEQFF.

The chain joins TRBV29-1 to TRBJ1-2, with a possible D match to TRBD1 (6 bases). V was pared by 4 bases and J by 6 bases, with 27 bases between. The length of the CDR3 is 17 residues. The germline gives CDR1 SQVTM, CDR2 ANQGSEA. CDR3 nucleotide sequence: TGCAGCGTTGTTCTCTCGGAGGGGGGGAGGTATTATAATGGCTACACCTTC. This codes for CSVVLSEGGRYYNGYTF.

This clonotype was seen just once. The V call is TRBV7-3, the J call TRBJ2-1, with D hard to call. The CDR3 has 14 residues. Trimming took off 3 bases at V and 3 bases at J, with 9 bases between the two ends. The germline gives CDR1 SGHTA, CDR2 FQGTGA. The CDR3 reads CASSLSIDYNEQFF. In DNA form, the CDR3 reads TGTGCCAGCAGCTTGTCCATCGACTACAATGAGCAGTTCTTC.

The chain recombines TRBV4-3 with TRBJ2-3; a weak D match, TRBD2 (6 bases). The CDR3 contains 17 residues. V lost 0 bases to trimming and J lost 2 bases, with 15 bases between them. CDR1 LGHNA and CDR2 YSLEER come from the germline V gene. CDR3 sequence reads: CASSQDKAGRHTDTQYF. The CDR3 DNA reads TGCGCCAGCAGCCAAGATAAAGCGGGTCGACACACAGATACGCAGTATTTT.

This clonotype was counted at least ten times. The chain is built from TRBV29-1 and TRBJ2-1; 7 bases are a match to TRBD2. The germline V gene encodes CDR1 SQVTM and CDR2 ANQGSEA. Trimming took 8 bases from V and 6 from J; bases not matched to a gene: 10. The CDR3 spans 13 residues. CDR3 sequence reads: CSTQAGVSNEQFF. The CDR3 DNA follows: TGCAGCACTCAGGCGGGAGTATCCAATGAGCAGTTCTTC.

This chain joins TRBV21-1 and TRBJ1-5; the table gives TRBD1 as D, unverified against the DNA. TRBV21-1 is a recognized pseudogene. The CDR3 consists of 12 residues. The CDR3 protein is CAGGQGPGAQHF. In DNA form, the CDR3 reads TGTGCCGGGGGACAGGGACCTGGGGCCCAGCATTTT.

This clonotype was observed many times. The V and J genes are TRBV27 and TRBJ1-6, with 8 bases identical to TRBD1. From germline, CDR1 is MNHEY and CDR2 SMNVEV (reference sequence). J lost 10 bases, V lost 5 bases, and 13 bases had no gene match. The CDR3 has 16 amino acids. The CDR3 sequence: CASSLNLQGAKSPLHF. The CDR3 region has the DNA TGTGCCAGCAGTCTAAACCTCCAGGGGGCGAAATCACCCCTCCACTTT.

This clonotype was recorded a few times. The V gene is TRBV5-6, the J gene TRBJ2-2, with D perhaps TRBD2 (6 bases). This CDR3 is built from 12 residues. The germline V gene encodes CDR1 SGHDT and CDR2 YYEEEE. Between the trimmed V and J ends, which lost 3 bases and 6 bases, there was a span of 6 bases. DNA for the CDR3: TGTGCCAGCAGCTGGGAGGCCGGGGAGCTGTTTTTT. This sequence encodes CASSWEAGELFF.

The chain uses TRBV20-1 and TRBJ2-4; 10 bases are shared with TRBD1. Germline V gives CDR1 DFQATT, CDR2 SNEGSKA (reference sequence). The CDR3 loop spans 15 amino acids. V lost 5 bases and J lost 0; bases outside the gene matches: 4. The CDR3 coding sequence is TGCAGTGCTCGTGGACAGGGGGTAGCCAAAAACATTCAGTACTTC. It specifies CSARGQGVAKNIQYF.

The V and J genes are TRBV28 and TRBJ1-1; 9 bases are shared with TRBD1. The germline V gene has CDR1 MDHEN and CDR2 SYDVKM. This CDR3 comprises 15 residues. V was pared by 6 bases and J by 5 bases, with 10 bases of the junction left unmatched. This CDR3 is CASRAPTGGWTEAFF. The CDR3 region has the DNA TGTGCCAGCAGAGCGCCGACAGGGGGTTGGACTGAAGCTTTCTTT.